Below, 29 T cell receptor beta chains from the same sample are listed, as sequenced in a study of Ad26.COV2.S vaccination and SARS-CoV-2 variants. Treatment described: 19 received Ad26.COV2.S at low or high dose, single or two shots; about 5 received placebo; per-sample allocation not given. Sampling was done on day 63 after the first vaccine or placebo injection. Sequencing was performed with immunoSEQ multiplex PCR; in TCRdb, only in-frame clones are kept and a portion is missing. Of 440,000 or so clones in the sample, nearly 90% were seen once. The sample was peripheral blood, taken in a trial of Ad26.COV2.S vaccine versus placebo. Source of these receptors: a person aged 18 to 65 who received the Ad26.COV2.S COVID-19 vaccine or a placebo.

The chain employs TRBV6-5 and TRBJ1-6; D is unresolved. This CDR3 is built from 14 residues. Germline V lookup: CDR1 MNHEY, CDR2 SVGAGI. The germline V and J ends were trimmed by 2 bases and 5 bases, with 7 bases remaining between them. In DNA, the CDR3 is TGTGCCAGCAGTTACGGGCTGAATAATTCACCCCTCCACTTT. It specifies CASSYGLNNSPLHF.

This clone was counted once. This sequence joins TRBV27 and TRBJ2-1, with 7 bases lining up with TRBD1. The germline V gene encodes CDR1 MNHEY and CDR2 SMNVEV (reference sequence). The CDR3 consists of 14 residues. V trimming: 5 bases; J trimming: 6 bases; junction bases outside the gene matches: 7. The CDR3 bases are TGTGCCAGCAGTCACGACAGGGCGGCCAATGAGCAGTTCTTC. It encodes CASSHDRAANEQFF.

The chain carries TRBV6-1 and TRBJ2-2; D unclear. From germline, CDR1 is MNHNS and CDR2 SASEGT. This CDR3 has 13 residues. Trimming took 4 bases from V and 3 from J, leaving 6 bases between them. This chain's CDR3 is CASSGSYTGELFF. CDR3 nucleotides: TGTGCCAGCAGTGGCAGCTACACCGGGGAGCTGTTTTTT.

The CDR3: CASSSLGWEAYGYTF. The CDR3 DNA reads as TGTGCCAGCAGCTCGTTAGGTTGGGAAGCCTATGGCTACACCTTC. V usage is TRBV5-6 and J usage is TRBJ1-2; D is unresolved. The CDR3 sequence is 15 residues long. Trimming shortened V by 3 bases and J by 4 bases, and 16 bases separated the two germline ends. Germline V gene sequence: CDR1 SGHDT, CDR2 YYEEEE.

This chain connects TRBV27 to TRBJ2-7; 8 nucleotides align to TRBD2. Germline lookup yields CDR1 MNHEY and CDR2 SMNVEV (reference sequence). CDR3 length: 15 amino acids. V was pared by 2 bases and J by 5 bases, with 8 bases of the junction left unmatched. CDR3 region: CASSLTGGWEDEQYF. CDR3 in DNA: TGTGCCAGCAGTTTAACGGGAGGGTGGGAGGACGAGCAGTACTTC.

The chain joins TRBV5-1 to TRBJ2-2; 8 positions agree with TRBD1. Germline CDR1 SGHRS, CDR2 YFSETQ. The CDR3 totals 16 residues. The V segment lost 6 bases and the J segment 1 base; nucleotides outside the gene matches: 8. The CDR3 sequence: CASTGLGTGNTGELFF. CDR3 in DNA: TGCGCCAGCACGGGGCTGGGGACAGGGAACACCGGGGAGCTGTTTTTT.

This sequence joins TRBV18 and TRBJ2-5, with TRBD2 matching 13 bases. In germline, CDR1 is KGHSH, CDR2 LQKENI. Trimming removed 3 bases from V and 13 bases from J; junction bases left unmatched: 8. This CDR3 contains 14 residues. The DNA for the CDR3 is TGTGCCAGCTCACCCGGGACTAGCGGGGCCCAGGGGTACTTC. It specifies CASSPGTSGAQGYF. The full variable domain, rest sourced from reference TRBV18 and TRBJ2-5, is NAGVMQNPRHLVRRRGQEARLRCSPMKGHSHVYWYRQLPEEGLKFMVYLQKENIIDESGMPKERFSAEFPKEGPSILRIQQVVRGDSAAYFCASSPGTSGAQGYFGPGTRLLVL.

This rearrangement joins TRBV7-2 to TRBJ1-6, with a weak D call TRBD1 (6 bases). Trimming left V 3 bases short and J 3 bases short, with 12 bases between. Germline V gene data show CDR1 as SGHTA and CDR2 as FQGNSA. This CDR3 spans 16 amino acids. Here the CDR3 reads CASSFRQARYNSPLHF. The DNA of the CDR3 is TGTGCCAGCAGCTTCCGACAGGCCCGCTATAATTCACCCCTCCACTTT.

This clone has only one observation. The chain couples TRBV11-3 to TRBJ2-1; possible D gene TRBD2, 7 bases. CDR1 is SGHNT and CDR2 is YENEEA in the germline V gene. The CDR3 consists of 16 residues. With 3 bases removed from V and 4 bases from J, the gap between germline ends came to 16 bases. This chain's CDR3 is CASSLGGGGRYNEQFF. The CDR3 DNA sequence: TGTGCCAGCAGCTTGGGTGGCGGGGGCAGATACAATGAGCAGTTCTTC. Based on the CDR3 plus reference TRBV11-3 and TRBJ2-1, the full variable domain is EAGVVQSPRYKIIEKKQPVAFWCNPISGHNTLYWYLQNLGQGPELLIRYENEEAVDDSQLPKDRFSAERLKGVDSTLKIQPAELGDSAVYLCASSLGGGGRYNEQFFGPGTRLTVL.

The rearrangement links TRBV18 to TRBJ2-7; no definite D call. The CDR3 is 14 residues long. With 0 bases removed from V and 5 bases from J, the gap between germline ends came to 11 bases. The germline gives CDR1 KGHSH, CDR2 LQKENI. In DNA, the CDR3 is TGTGCCAGCTCACCACCTGTCAGGCGAAACGAGCAGTACTTC. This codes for CASSPPVRRNEQYF.

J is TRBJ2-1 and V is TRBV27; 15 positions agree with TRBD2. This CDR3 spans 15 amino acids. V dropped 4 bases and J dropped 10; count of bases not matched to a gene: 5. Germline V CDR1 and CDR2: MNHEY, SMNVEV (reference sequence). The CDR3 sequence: CASSSLGLAGGEQFF. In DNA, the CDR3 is TGTGCCAGCAGTTCGTTAGGACTAGCGGGGGGGGAGCAGTTCTTC.

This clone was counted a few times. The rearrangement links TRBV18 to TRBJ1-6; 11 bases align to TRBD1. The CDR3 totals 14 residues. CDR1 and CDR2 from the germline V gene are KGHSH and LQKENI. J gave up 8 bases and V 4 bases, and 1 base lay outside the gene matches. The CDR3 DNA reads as TGTGCCAGCTCACTGGGACAGGGGGATTCACCCCTCCACTTT. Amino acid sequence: CASSLGQGDSPLHF.

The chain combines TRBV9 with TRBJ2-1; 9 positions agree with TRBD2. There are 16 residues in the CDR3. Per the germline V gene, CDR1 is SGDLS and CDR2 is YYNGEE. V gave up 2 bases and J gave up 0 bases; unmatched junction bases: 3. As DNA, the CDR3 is TGTGCCAGCAGCGTGATAGCGGGAGTCTCCTACAATGAGCAGTTCTTC. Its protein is CASSVIAGVSYNEQFF.

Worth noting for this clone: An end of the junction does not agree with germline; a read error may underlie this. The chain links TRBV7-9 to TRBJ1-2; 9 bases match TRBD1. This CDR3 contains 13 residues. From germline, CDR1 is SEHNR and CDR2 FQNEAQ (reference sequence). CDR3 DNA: TGTGCCACCAGCGGGACAGGGTTTTATGGCTACACCTTC. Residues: CATSGTGFYGYTF. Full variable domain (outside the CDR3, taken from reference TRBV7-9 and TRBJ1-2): DTGVSQNPRHKITKRGQNVTFRCDPISEHNRLYWYRQTLGQGPEFLTYFQNEAQLEKSRLLSDRFSAERPKGSFSTLEIQRTEQGDSAMYLCATSGTGFYGYTFGSGTRLTVV.

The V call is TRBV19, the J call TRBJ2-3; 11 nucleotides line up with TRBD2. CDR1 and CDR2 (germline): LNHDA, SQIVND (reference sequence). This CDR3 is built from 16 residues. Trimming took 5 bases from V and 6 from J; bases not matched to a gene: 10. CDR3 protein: CASSLTSGSFTDTQYF. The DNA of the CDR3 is TGTGCCAGTAGTCTAACTAGCGGGAGTTTTACGGATACGCAGTATTTT.

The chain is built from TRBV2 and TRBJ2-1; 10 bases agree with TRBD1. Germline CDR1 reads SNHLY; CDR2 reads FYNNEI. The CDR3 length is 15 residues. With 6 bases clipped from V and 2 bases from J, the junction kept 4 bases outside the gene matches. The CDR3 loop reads CASSKGQGTYNEQFF. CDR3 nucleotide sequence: TGTGCCAGCAGCAAGGGACAGGGGACCTACAATGAGCAGTTCTTC.

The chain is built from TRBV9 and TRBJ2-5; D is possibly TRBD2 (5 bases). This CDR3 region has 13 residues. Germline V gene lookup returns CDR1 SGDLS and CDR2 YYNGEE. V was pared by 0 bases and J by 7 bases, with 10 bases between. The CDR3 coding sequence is TGTGCCAGCAGCGTAGGGAGGTCGGGGACCCAGTACTTC. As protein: CASSVGRSGTQYF.

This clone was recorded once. CDR3 coding DNA: TGTGCCAGCACACCCGGACAGGGAAGGGGCACTGAAGCTTTCTTT. This translates into CASTPGQGRGTEAFF. The rearrangement links TRBV6-5 to TRBJ1-1; TRBD1 aligns across 8 bases. Unmatched junction bases numbered 11, after V lost 7 bases and J lost 4 bases. This CDR3 is 15 amino acids long. The germline gives CDR1 MNHEY, CDR2 SVGAGI.

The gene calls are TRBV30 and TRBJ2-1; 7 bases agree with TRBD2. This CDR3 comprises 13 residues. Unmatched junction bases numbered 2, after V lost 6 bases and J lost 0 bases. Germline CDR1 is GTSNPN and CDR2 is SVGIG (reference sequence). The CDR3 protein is CACLADSYNEQFF. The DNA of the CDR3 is TGTGCCTGTCTAGCGGACTCCTACAATGAGCAGTTCTTC.

This chain's CDR3 is CASSLDGLAGNEQFF. CDR3 bases: TGCGCCAGCAGCTTGGATGGACTAGCGGGAAATGAGCAGTTCTTC. J is TRBJ2-1 and V is TRBV5-1; 12 positions match TRBD2. CDR1 and CDR2 from the germline V gene are SGHRS and YFSETQ. The CDR3 is 15 amino acids. The junction had 2 bases not matched to a gene; V was cut back by 0 bases and J by 7 bases. Supplemented by reference TRBV5-1 and TRBJ2-1, the full variable domain reads KAGVTQTPRYLIKTRGQQVTLSCSPISGHRSVSWYQQTPGQGLQFLFEYFSETQRNKGNFPGRFSGRQFSNSRSEMNVSTLELGDSALYLCASSLDGLAGNEQFFGPGTRLTVL.

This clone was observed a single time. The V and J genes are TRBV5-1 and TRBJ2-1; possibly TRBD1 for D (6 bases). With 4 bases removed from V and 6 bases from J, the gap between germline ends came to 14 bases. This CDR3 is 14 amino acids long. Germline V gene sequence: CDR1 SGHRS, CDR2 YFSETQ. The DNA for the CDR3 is TGCGCCAGCAGCCTAGGACAGACGGGCAATGAGCAGTTCTTC. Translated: CASSLGQTGNEQFF.

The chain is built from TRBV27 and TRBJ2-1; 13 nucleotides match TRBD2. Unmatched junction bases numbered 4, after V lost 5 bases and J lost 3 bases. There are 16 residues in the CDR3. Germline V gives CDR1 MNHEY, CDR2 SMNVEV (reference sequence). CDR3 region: CASSTGLAGHYNEQFF. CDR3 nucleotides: TGTGCCAGCAGTACGGGACTAGCGGGACACTACAATGAGCAGTTCTTC.

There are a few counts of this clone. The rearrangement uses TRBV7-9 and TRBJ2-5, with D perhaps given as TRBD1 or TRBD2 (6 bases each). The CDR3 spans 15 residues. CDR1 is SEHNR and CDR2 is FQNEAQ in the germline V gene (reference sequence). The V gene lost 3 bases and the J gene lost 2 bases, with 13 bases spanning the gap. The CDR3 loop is CASSLSGATQETQYF. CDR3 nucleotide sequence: TGTGCCAGCAGCTTGTCGGGGGCCACTCAAGAGACCCAGTACTTC.

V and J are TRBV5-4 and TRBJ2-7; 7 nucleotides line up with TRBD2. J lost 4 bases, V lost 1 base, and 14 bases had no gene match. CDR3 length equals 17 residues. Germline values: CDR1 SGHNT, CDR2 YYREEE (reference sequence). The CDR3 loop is CASSLRFASGMSYEQYF. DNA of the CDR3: TGTGCCAGCAGCTTGAGATTCGCGAGCGGGATGTCATACGAGCAGTACTTC.

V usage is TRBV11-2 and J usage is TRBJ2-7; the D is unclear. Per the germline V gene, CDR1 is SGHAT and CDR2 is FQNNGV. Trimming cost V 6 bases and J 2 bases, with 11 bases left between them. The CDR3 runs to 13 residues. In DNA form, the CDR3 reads TGTGCCAGCAGTCGTGGACGGGCCTACGAGCAGTACTTC. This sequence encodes CASSRGRAYEQYF.

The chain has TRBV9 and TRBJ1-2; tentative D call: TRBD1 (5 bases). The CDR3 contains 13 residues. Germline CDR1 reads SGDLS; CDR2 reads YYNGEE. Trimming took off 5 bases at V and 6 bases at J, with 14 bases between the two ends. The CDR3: CASRGSGADGYTF. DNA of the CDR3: TGTGCCAGCAGGGGGTCCGGGGCGGATGGCTACACCTTC. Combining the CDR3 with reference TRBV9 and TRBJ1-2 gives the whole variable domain DSGVTQTPKHLITATGQRVTLRCSPRSGDLSVYWYQQSLDQGLQFLIQYYNGEERAKGNILERFSAQQFPDLHSELNLSSLELGDSALYFCASRGSGADGYTFGSGTRLTVV.

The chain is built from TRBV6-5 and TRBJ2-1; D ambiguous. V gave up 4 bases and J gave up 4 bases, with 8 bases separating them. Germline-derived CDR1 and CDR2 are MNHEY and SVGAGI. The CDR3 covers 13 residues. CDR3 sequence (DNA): TGTGCCAGCAGTTTGGTCGCTTACAATGAGCAGTTCTTC. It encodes CASSLVAYNEQFF.

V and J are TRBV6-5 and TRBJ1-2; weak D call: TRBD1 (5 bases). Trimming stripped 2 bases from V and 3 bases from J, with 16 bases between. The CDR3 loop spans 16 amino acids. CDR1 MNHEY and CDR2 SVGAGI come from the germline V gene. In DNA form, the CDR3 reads TGTGCCAGCAGTTACGGGTCAGGGCATTTTGACTATGGCTACACCTTC. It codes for CASSYGSGHFDYGYTF.

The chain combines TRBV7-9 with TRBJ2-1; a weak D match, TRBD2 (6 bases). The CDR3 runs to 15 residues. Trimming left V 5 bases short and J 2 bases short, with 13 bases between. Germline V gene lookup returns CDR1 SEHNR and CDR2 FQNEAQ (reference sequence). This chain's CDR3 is CASSLRLGTYNEQFF. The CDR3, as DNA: TGTGCCAGCAGCCTAAGACTAGGCACCTACAATGAGCAGTTCTTC.